This T cell receptor beta chain came from a study of T cell repertoires in ileal Crohn's disease. Across the study: About half received postoperative treatment, 10 to 11 with thiopurines and some 19 anti-TNF. Study results and caveats: Clonality above 26.8% at surgery always came with endoscopic recurrence. Postoperative endoscopy occurred within one year, median about 7 months.

The time point was: neoterminal ileum biopsy at postoperative endoscopy, about 6 months after surgery. In the case of this clone: The target antigen is unknown.

Sequenced by immunoSEQ multiplex PCR; TCRdb stores in-frame clones only, minus some. The data show tens of thousands of clones, with roughly 91% seen just once and roughly 2% held by the top ten. Trimming took 6 bases from V and 5 from J; bases not matched to a gene: 11. CDR3 length: 15 amino acids. Germline V gene lookup returns CDR1 MNHEY and CDR2 SMNVEV (reference sequence). This chain uses TRBV27 with TRBJ1-1; 8 bases are shared with TRBD1. The receptor was derived from an adult with Crohn's disease. Sequencing input: ileal tissue. The CDR3, as DNA: TGTGCCAGCAGCAGTGGAACAGGGGGTAGGACTGAAGCTTTCTTT. Protein sequence: CASSSGTGGRTEAFF.